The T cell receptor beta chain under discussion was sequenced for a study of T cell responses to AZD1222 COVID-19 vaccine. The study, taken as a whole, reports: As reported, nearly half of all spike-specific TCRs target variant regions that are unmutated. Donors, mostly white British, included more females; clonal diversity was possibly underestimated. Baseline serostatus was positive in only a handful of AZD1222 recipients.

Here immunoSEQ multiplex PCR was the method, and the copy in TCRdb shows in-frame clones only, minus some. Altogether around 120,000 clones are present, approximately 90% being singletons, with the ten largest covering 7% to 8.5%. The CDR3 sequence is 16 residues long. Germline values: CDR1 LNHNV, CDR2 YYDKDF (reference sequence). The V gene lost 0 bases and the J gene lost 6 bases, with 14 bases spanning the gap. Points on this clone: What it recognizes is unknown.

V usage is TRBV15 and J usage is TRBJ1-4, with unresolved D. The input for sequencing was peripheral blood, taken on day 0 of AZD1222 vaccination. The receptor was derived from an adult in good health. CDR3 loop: CATSRDPRREDEKLFF. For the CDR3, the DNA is TGTGCCACCAGCAGAGATCCAAGACGGGAGGATGAAAAACTGTTTTTT.